The 17 T cell receptor beta chains below were found in one sample sequenced in a study of blood T cells in healthy people across ages. The use of a sample-barcoded 5' primer and a J-beta primer mix characterized a second PCR of about 6 to 11 cycles. TCRdb called the 5' RACE reads again in MiXCR, with one record for every CDR3 protein. The table shows some 1.8 million distinct CDR3 sequences, with approximately 40% occurring only once. Material: blood. The origin of the receptors is a human donor in good health.

Only a few counts were recorded for this clonotype. The chain carries TRBV5-1 and TRBJ2-5; unclear D gene. The DNA matches TRBJ2-7 better at its end, which makes the J call doubtful. CDR1 is SGHRS and CDR2 is YFSETQ in the germline V gene. The CDR3 has 13 residues. The CDR3 coding sequence is TGCGCCAGCAGCCCGACCCCCCCGAACGAGCAGTACTTC. It is translated as CASSPTPPNEQYF.

As DNA, the CDR3 is TGCAGTGCTAGGGAACAGGGGAGCTCCTACAATGAGCAGTTCTTC. Translated: CSAREQGSSYNEQFF. The chain has TRBV20-1 and TRBJ2-1; 7 bases map to TRBD1. J was trimmed by 0 bases and V by 3 bases; bases with no gene match: 5. Germline loops: CDR1 DFQATT, CDR2 SNEGSKA (reference sequence). The CDR3 contains 15 residues.

As regards this clonotype: This sequence may be a read error, since a much larger clone differs from it by one base. This chain connects TRBV6-5 to TRBJ2-4; TRBD2 is a possible D gene (5 bases). The CDR3 runs to 11 residues. V lost 2 bases to trimming and J lost 13 bases, with 9 bases between them. CDR1 MNHEY and CDR2 SVGAGI come from the germline V gene. CDR3 protein: CASSYKEAQYF. CDR3 DNA sequence: TGTGCCAGCAGTTACAAGGAGGCCCAGTACTTC.

This clonotype was found many times. The chain employs TRBV29-1 and TRBJ2-7, with D unclear. The CDR3 length is 11 residues. Germline CDR1 is SQVTM and CDR2 is ANQGSEA. V was pared by 0 bases and J by 6 bases, with 6 bases between. For the CDR3, the DNA is TGCAGCGTTGAAGATACGCGCGAGCAGTACTTC. It translates to CSVEDTREQYF.

This chain joins TRBV6-1 and TRBJ2-7; D unclear. The ends were cut back, 5 bases at V and 3 bases at J, with 11 bases in the middle. Germline assignment: CDR1 MNHNS and CDR2 SASEGT. This CDR3 region has 13 residues. The CDR3 loop is CASSSNVGYEQYF. The CDR3 region has the DNA TGTGCCAGCAGTTCTAATGTTGGCTACGAGCAGTACTTC.

In this sample, this clonotype turned up a few times. The chain recombines TRBV2 with TRBJ2-7; D call uncertain. Trimming took 11 bases from V and 2 from J, leaving 10 bases between them. The length of the CDR3 is 11 residues. CDR1 SNHLY and CDR2 FYNNEI come from the germline V gene. The CDR3 region is CAARLTYEQYF. CDR3 coding DNA: TGTGCCGCCCGACTGACCTACGAGCAGTACTTC.

A few counts support this clonotype. The chain employs TRBV7-2 and TRBJ2-1; TRBD2 matches 14 bases. V lost 5 bases, J lost 8 bases, and 5 bases stayed unmatched. The length of the CDR3 is 15 residues. The germline CDR1 and CDR2 sequences are SGHTA and FQGNSA. This CDR3 is CASSQTSGGAHEQFF. CDR3 in DNA: TGTGCCAGCAGCCAGACTAGCGGGGGGGCGCATGAGCAGTTCTTC. Drawing the rest from reference TRBV7-2 and TRBJ2-1, the complete variable domain is GAGVSQSPSNKVTEKGKDVELRCDPISGHTALYWYRQSLGQGLEFLIYFQGNSAPDKSGLPSDRFSAERTGGSVSTLTIQRTQQEDSAVYLCASSQTSGGAHEQFFGPGTRLTVL.

The rearrangement links TRBV7-2 to TRBJ2-1; TRBD2 matches 9 bases. This CDR3 comprises 19 residues. From germline, CDR1 is SGHTA and CDR2 FQGNSA. With V trimmed by 3 bases and J by 0 bases, 12 bases remained unmatched. This chain's CDR3 is CASSLWVAGDLDSYNEQFF. The CDR3 bases are TGTGCCAGCAGCTTGTGGGTAGCGGGGGACCTAGACTCCTACAATGAGCAGTTCTTC.

This clonotype was seen more than once but under ten times. The CDR3 DNA is TGTGCCAGCAGTTTAGAAGGTCCCAGCAATCAGCCCCAGCATTTT. Its protein is CASSLEGPSNQPQHF. The V call is TRBV12-3 or TRBV12-4, the J call TRBJ1-5; D ambiguous. This CDR3 has 15 amino acids. Trimming left V 1 base short and J 1 base short, with 8 bases between.

This clonotype was counted a few times. The V and J genes are TRBV29-1 and TRBJ1-1; maybe TRBD1 (6 bases). Germline V gene lookup returns CDR1 SQVTM and CDR2 ANQGSEA. The CDR3 length is 12 residues. V shed 3 bases and J shed 11 bases, with 16 bases lying between them. This CDR3 is CSVDWGGSGAFF. The CDR3 nucleotides are TGCAGCGTTGACTGGGGGGGCTCGGGGGCTTTCTTT.

This chain connects TRBV6-2 or TRBV6-3 to TRBJ2-4; TRBD1 agrees at 9 bases. TRBJ2-7 matches the DNA end more closely, so the J call is doubtful. The length of the CDR3 is 15 residues. Per the germline V gene, CDR1 is MNHEY and CDR2 is SVGEGT. The CDR3 region is CASSPPGQGLNEQYF. DNA for the CDR3: TGTGCCAGCAGTCCTCCGGGACAGGGTTTGAACGAGCAGTACTTC.

CDR3 sequence (DNA): TGCAGTGCCCCCCCTCTTGGCAAGGACATTCAGTACTTC. Amino acid sequence: CSAPPLGKDIQYF. The chain links TRBV20-1 to TRBJ2-4; D is unclear. Trimming removed 6 bases from V and 8 bases from J, with 17 bases in between. The germline gives CDR1 DFQATT, CDR2 SNEGSKA (reference sequence). This CDR3 has 13 residues.

The gene calls are TRBV11-2 and TRBJ2-5, with D unresolved. V gave up 0 bases and J gave up 7 bases, with 12 bases separating them. Germline values: CDR1 SGHAT, CDR2 FQNNGV. CDR3 length equals 14 residues. CDR3 in DNA: TGTGCCAGCAGCTTAGATCAGCCGTGGGGGACCCAGTACTTC. Translation: CASSLDQPWGTQYF. Full variable domain (outside the CDR3, taken from reference TRBV11-2 and TRBJ2-5): EAGVAQSPRYKIIEKRQSVAFWCNPISGHATLYWYQQILGQGPKLLIQFQNNGVVDDSQLPKDRFSAERLKGVDSTLKIQPAKLEDSAVYLCASSLDQPWGTQYFGPGTRLLVL.

The V and J genes are TRBV20-1 and TRBJ1-2; unclear D gene. From germline, CDR1 is DFQATT and CDR2 SNEGSKA (reference sequence). The CDR3 length is 13 residues. V gave up 5 bases and J gave up 4 bases, with 14 bases separating them. The CDR3 spells CSAPSWLTYGYTF. CDR3 nucleotide sequence: TGCAGTGCTCCCAGTTGGCTTACCTATGGCTACACCTTC.

The V call is TRBV11-2, the J call TRBJ1-2; perhaps TRBD1 as D (5 bases). Germline V gives CDR1 SGHAT, CDR2 FQNNGV. V was clipped by 4 bases and J by 4 bases, with 13 bases between them. This CDR3 spans 14 amino acids. CDR3 region: CASSSWGGTYGYTF. In DNA form, the CDR3 reads TGTGCCAGCAGCTCTTGGGGGGGGACCTATGGCTACACCTTC.

This chain connects TRBV2 to TRBJ2-3; unclear D gene. The CDR3 covers 13 residues. Germline V gene data show CDR1 as SNHLY and CDR2 as FYNNEI. With 5 bases removed from V and 2 bases from J, the gap between germline ends came to 8 bases. The DNA for the CDR3 is TGTGCCAGCAGTCCACAGACCACAGATACGCAGTATTTT. This codes for CASSPQTTDTQYF.

This clonotype was detected once. J is TRBJ2-4 and V is TRBV9; tentatively, D is TRBD2 (5 bases). Looked up from germline, CDR1 is SGDLS and CDR2 is YYNGEE. Between the trimmed V and J ends, which lost 4 bases and 13 bases, there was a span of 21 bases. The CDR3 sequence is 14 residues long. The CDR3 bases are TGTGCCAGCAGCAATACGGGGTCCTACAATGAGCAGTACTTC. This translates into CASSNTGSYNEQYF.